This T cell receptor beta chain was profiled in a study of blood T cell repertoires in COVID-19. On the study more broadly: COVID-19 samples collected from the United States, Italy and Spain covered acute and convalescent phases.

Original processing methods: Scientists estimated how many nucleated cells there were by amplifying reference gene primers. Sequenced by immunoSEQ multiplex PCR; TCRdb stores in-frame clones only, minus some. V, J and clone size derive from that table, while D and trimming were established from the DNA sequence. The sample contains 100,000 or so clones, 65% to 90% of which appear only once. Per the germline V gene, CDR1 is MDHEN and CDR2 is SYDVKM. V lost 4 bases, J lost 7 bases, and 17 bases lay in between. CDR3 length: 15 amino acids. The origin of this receptor is a man older than 75 with acute or convalescent COVID-19. This chain uses TRBV28 with TRBJ1-5, with D possibly matching TRBD1 (6 bases). Sequences were obtained from peripheral blood. The CDR3 bases are TGTGCCAGCAGTTCCCGACAGGTACTTAGCCAGCCCCAGCATTTT. Translating gives CASSSRQVLSQPQHF.